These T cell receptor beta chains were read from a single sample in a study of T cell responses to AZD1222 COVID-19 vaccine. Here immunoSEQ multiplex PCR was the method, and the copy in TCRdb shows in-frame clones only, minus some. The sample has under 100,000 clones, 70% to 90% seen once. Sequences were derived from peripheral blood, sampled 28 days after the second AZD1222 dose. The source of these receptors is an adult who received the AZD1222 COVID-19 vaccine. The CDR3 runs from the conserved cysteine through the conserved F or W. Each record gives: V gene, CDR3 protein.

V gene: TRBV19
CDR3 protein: CASSIWVSYNEQFF

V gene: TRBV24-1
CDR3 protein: CATSERSLNTGELFF

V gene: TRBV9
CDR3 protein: CASSVAGQWIYEQYF

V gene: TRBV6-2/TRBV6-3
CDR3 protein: CASSYPQDRGPSTDTQYF

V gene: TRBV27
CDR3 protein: CASRSQSPGPSYGANVLTF

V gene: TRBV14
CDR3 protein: CASSHLAGDGNEQFF

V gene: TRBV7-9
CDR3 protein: CASSEAGGSSGANVLTF

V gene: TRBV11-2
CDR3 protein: CASSPNLGDTEAFF

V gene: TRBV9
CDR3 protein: CASSQGSLNTEAFF

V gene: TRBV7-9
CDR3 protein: CASSWTGKNTGELFF

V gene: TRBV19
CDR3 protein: CASTGGLSSGNTIYF

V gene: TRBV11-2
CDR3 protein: CASSLATEAFF

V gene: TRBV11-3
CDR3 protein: CASSSPGTDTQYF

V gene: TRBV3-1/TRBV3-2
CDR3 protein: CASSQVVSGGAGTQYF

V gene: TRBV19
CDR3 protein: CASSIWQDSNQPQHF

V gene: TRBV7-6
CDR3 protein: CASSLGPDSSYGYTF

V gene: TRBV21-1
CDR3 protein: CASSKKVRQGYEQYF

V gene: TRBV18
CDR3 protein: CASSLTGGDRRTSGSYEQYF

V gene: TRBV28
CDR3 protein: CASSFVSRNNEQFF

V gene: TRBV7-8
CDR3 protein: CASMSGGRNIQYF